This T cell receptor beta chain comes out of a study of patients and donors after allogeneic stem cell transplantation. TCRdb reprocessed the RT-PCR reads via MiXCR and lists one record per CDR3 protein. The sample lists over 350,000 distinct CDR3 sequences; roughly 16% were seen once. In its sample, this clonotype was seen a few times. The V gene end was trimmed by 0 bases and the J gene end by 6 bases; junction bases not matched to a gene: 7. This CDR3 comprises 14 residues. The germline V gene has CDR1 GTSNPN and CDR2 SVGIG (reference sequence). The chain is built from TRBV30 and TRBJ1-2, with 7 bases identical to TRBD1. Specimen: blood, either unsorted or a sorted T cell fraction (not recorded which). This receptor was identified in a human donor who was either an allogeneic HSCT recipient or a stem cell or donor lymphocyte infusion donor (not recorded which). It is not recorded whose cells these are; they may come from a transplant donor. As DNA, the CDR3 is TGTGCCTGGAGTGTACTCACAGGGGATAATGGCTACACCTTC. This translates into CAWSVLTGDNGYTF.